The 21 T cell receptor beta chains below come from one sample, sequenced in a study of T cells in Graves' hyperthyroidism and ophthalmopathy. Amplified TCR beta CDR3 regions came from RNA transcripts. The HTBI set primed first-round TCR CDR3 RT-PCR. TCRdb reprocessed the multiplex PCR reads via MiXCR and lists one record per CDR3 protein. The sample lists 550,000 to 850,000 distinct CDR3 sequences, 18% occurring once. Specimen: blood. The receptors derive from a woman aged 45-59 years with Graves' hyperthyroidism that later progressed to Graves' ophthalmopathy.

This chain joins TRBV5-1 and TRBJ1-2; D is possibly TRBD1 (5 bases). V gave up 4 bases and J gave up 9 bases, with 16 bases separating them. The CDR3 loop spans 13 amino acids. Germline V lookup: CDR1 SGHRS, CDR2 YFSETQ. The CDR3 DNA reads TGCGCCAGCAGCCCCGGGGAGCAGGGTCGCTACACCTTC. Residues: CASSPGEQGRYTF.

This chain links TRBV19 with TRBJ2-7; D remains unclear. CDR1 is LNHDA, CDR2 SQIVND, per germline (reference sequence). Trimming removed 5 bases at V and 5 bases at J, with 13 bases between. The CDR3 covers 13 residues. The CDR3 region is CASSEQTGDEQYF. The CDR3 DNA reads TGTGCCAGTAGTGAGCAAACGGGTGACGAGCAGTACTTC.

As regards this clonotype: Just one base apart from a much larger clone, this may be a read error. The chain links TRBV3-1 to TRBJ2-7, with 7 bases fitting TRBD1. Per the germline V gene, CDR1 is LGHDT and CDR2 is YNNKEL (reference sequence). There are 15 residues in the CDR3. CDR3 in amino acids: CVSSRTDGSGGEQYF. In DNA, the CDR3 is TGTGTCAGCAGCCGAACCGACGGCTCAGGGGGCGAGCAGTACTTC.

This clonotype was observed at least ten times. The J gene is TRBJ2-1, the V gene TRBV6-6; 7 nucleotides agree with TRBD2. V gave up 0 bases and J gave up 0 bases; unmatched junction bases: 2. There are 16 residues in the CDR3. The germline CDR1 and CDR2 sequences are MNHNY and SVGAGI (reference sequence). The CDR3 region is CASSYSGGSSYNEQFF. The CDR3 nucleotides are TGTGCCAGCAGTTACTCGGGCGGGAGCTCCTACAATGAGCAGTTCTTC.

V and J are TRBV12-3 or TRBV12-4 and TRBJ1-3, with D uncertain. The CDR3 totals 16 residues. V was clipped by 1 base and J by 0 bases, with 10 bases between them. The CDR3 nucleotides are TGTGCCAGCAGTTTAGTAGGGAGGATCTCTGGAAACACCATATATTTT. It yields the protein CASSLVGRISGNTIYF.

Many counts were recorded for this clonotype. This sequence joins TRBV20-1 and TRBJ2-7; 9 nucleotides match TRBD1. Losses at the gene ends were 1 base for V and 2 bases for J; bases not matched to a gene: 9. CDR3 length equals 16 residues. Germline assignment: CDR1 DFQATT and CDR2 SNEGSKA (reference sequence). The DNA of the CDR3 is TGCAGTGCTAGAGGGATGATGGGACAGGGCGCCTACGAGCAGTACTTC. Amino acids: CSARGMMGQGAYEQYF.

This clonotype was observed a few times. The chain recombines TRBV6-2 or TRBV6-3 with TRBJ1-5, with D perhaps matching TRBD1 (5 bases). V lost 6 bases, J lost 7 bases, and 16 bases lay in between. CDR1 and CDR2 (germline): MNHEY, SVGEGT. The CDR3 spans 14 residues. The CDR3 here is CASSPVGGSQPQHF. Here the CDR3 DNA reads TGTGCCAGCAGCCCCGTGGGGGGTAGCCAGCCCCAGCATTTT.

Worth noting for this clonotype: A much larger clone lies a single base off, so this may be a read error. This chain links TRBV9 with TRBJ1-3; the D is unclear. Germline values: CDR1 SGDLS, CDR2 YYNGEE. This CDR3 spans 13 amino acids. The CDR3 is CTSSERATNTIYF. CDR3 sequence (DNA): TGTACCAGCAGCGAACGTGCCACCAACACCATATATTTT.

This chain's CDR3 is CASSHRQGTNTEAFF. The DNA for the CDR3 is TGTGCCAGCAGCCATCGACAGGGAACGAACACTGAAGCTTTCTTT. The chain has TRBV5-4 and TRBJ1-1; 7 bases agree with TRBD1. Germline V lookup: CDR1 SGHNT, CDR2 YYREEE (reference sequence). This CDR3 comprises 15 residues. J gave up 1 base and V 4 bases, and 7 bases lay outside the gene matches.

The J gene is TRBJ2-4, the V gene TRBV19, with D perhaps matching TRBD1 (6 bases). The CDR3 contains 14 residues. CDR1 and CDR2 (germline): LNHDA, SQIVND (reference sequence). The V and J ends lost 7 bases and 1 base respectively, with 11 bases between them. The chain's CDR3 is CASTGRGAKNIQYF. The CDR3 nucleotides are TGTGCCAGTACGGGCAGGGGCGCCAAAAACATTCAGTACTTC. The full variable domain, completed using reference TRBV19 and TRBJ2-4, is DGGITQSPKYLFRKEGQNVTLSCEQNLNHDAMYWYRQDPGQGLRLIYYSQIVNDFQKGDIAEGYSVSREKKESFPLTVTSAQKNPTAFYLCASTGRGAKNIQYFGAGTRLSVL.

This chain connects TRBV18 to TRBJ2-7, with 7 bases fitting TRBD2. This CDR3 is built from 14 residues. Germline assignment: CDR1 KGHSH and CDR2 LQKENI. Trimming removed 2 bases from V and 7 bases from J; junction bases left unmatched: 8. This chain's CDR3 is CASSPNPDGGEQYF. DNA of the CDR3: TGTGCCAGCTCACCAAATCCGGACGGGGGGGAGCAGTACTTC.

This rearrangement joins TRBV27 to TRBJ1-5; D is perhaps TRBD1 (5 bases). Trimming left V 3 bases short and J 0 bases short, with 12 bases between. CDR1 and CDR2 from the germline V gene are MNHEY and SMNVEV (reference sequence). The CDR3 is 16 residues long. The CDR3 spells CASSLQGPYSNQPQHF. The CDR3 DNA reads TGTGCCAGCAGTTTGCAGGGCCCCTATAGCAATCAGCCCCAGCATTTT.

Only a few counts were recorded for this clonotype. The chain uses TRBV5-1 and TRBJ1-2; D is unresolved. This CDR3 is 15 amino acids long. Trimming shortened V by 0 bases and J by 7 bases, and 16 bases separated the two germline ends. CDR1 and CDR2 from the germline V gene are SGHRS and YFSETQ. DNA of the CDR3: TGCGCCAGCAGCTTGGAGGTCGGCGCCAGTACTGGCTACACCTTC. Its protein is CASSLEVGASTGYTF.

V is TRBV3-1 and J is TRBJ2-3; 8 nucleotides align to TRBD2. After removal of 0 bases from V and 2 bases from J, the junction contained 10 bases not matched to a gene. The germline V gene encodes CDR1 LGHDT and CDR2 YNNKEL (reference sequence). This CDR3 region has 18 residues. CDR3 protein: CASSQDLGRGAATDTQYF. For the CDR3, the DNA is TGTGCCAGCAGCCAAGATCTTGGGCGGGGGGCCGCCACAGATACGCAGTATTTT.

As to this clonotype: Given a much more abundant clone one base away, this may be a read error. The chain is built from TRBV11-2 and TRBJ1-1, with D perhaps matching TRBD1 (5 bases). The CDR3 runs to 13 residues. Per germline, CDR1 SGHAT and CDR2 FQNNGV. This CDR3 reads CASGSGTDTAAFF. CDR3 nucleotide sequence: TGTGCCAGCGGCTCGGGAACGGACACTGCAGCTTTCTTT.

This clonotype was observed at least ten times. The V gene is TRBV5-1, the J gene TRBJ1-4, with 7 bases that match TRBD1. Germline loops: CDR1 SGHRS, CDR2 YFSETQ. CDR3 length: 16 residues. Germline trimming cut 4 bases from V and 3 bases from J; bases unmatched to any gene: 9. The CDR3 protein is CASSLTGQTSNEKLFF. The CDR3 nucleotides read TGCGCCAGCAGCCTAACGGGACAGACATCTAATGAAAAACTGTTTTTT.

There are many counts of this clonotype. The genes are TRBV11-3 and TRBJ2-5, with D unresolved. The ends were cut back, 4 bases at V and 3 bases at J, with 12 bases in the middle. CDR1 and CDR2 from the germline V gene are SGHNT and YENEEA. The CDR3 spans 14 residues. CDR3 protein: CASSSQGGEETQYF. CDR3 coding DNA: TGTGCCAGCAGCTCCCAAGGTGGCGAAGAGACCCAGTACTTC.

This clonotype was counted many times. This chain uses TRBV15 with TRBJ1-1, with D maybe TRBD1 (6 bases). V lost 0 bases, J lost 5 bases, and 13 bases lay in between. The CDR3 runs 15 residues. Germline loops: CDR1 LNHNV, CDR2 YYDKDF (reference sequence). In DNA, the CDR3 is TGTGCCACCAGCAGAGATATTGTAGGGGGAACTGAAGCTTTCTTT. Its protein is CATSRDIVGGTEAFF.

This clonotype was observed a handful of times. The rearrangement uses TRBV27 and TRBJ2-5, with TRBD1 identical over 7 bases. The V and J ends lost 5 bases and 5 bases, in that order; junction bases with no gene match: 11. Per the germline V gene, CDR1 is MNHEY and CDR2 is SMNVEV (reference sequence). The CDR3 sequence is 15 residues long. The DNA of the CDR3 is TGTGCCAGCAGTCCGACCTACAGGGGAAGGGAGACCCAGTACTTC. It encodes CASSPTYRGRETQYF.

The V gene is TRBV27, the J gene TRBJ2-5; 7 positions match TRBD1. The V and J ends lost 3 bases and 5 bases, in that order; junction bases with no gene match: 3. The germline CDR1 and CDR2 sequences are MNHEY and SMNVEV (reference sequence). The CDR3 contains 13 residues. CDR3 loop: CASSFSRGETQYF. The CDR3 coding sequence is TGTGCCAGCAGTTTCTCCAGGGGGGAGACCCAGTACTTC.

At least ten counts were recorded for this clonotype. V is TRBV20-1 and J is TRBJ1-2, with TRBD1 as a possible D gene (6 bases). V lost 6 bases and J lost 2, with 13 bases in between. The CDR3 totals 13 residues. CDR1 and CDR2 from the germline V gene are DFQATT and SNEGSKA (reference sequence). In nucleotides, the CDR3 is TGCAGTGCAACCCAGACAGGAAACTATGGCTACACCTTC. This sequence encodes CSATQTGNYGYTF.